Listed here is a single T cell receptor beta chain. Antigen specificity is unknown. Total RNA input per TCR library was roughly 3,500 ng. Using eight separate reactions per sample, the authors generated cDNA. Each CDR3 protein gets one entry in TCRdb, which reprocessed the 5' RACE reads and gives no DNA. The data include approximately 400,000 distinct CDR3 sequences; the top ten clones carry about 2.3%. CDR1 is KGHSH, CDR2 LQKENI, per germline. This CDR3 spans 15 amino acids. The sample is drawn from a study of monozygotic twins with inflammatory bowel disease. Regarding the study as a whole: Repertoire similarity did not differ between concordant and discordant twins, perhaps due to limited power. Immunosuppressive treatments differing between patients may have added repertoire variability.

Sequenced input: blood. The chain joins TRBV18 to TRBJ1-1; there is no DNA to check the TCRdb D call of TRBD1. The receptor was isolated from a human donor with ulcerative colitis or Crohn's disease, or a healthy co-twin of an affected twin (not recorded which). CDR3 region: CASSTLGGADTEAFF.